The rows below give T cell receptor beta chains drawn from one sample of a study of blood T cell repertoires in COVID-19. Assay used: immunoSEQ multiplex PCR; TCRdb lists only in-frame clones, some missing. The sample consists of over 100,000 clones, 88% of them appearing once. The sample consisted of peripheral blood. The receptors originated from a man in his fifties or sixties with acute or convalescent COVID-19. Both conserved end residues are part of each CDR3. The order of the fields is CDR3 protein, CDR3 DNA, J gene, V gene, D gene, clone size. A D gene is named only where the DNA matches it firmly. Clone size appears in some rows only: once, few, many, or a class for an expanded clone.

CASSFGGGAAEAFF,TGTGCCAGCAGCTTCGGAGGGGGGGCAGCAGAAGCTTTCTTT,TRBJ1-1,TRBV11-3,-,-
CASSQGQGGYGYTF,TGCGCCAGCAGCCAGGGGCAGGGTGGCTATGGCTACACCTTC,TRBJ1-2,TRBV5-1,-,-
CASTSRVSYNSPLHF,TGTGCCAGCACCTCCCGGGTGTCCTATAATTCACCCCTCCACTTT,TRBJ1-6,TRBV5-5,-,-
CASSNPQDRGIGYTF,TGTGCCAGCAGTAACCCCCAGGACAGGGGCATTGGCTACACCTTC,TRBJ1-2,TRBV6-5,TRBD1,-
CASSPGGGANTEAFF,TGTGCCAGCAGCCCCGGGGGGGGAGCGAACACTGAAGCTTTCTTT,TRBJ1-1,TRBV25-1,-,-
CASSTLDRGFNQPQHF,TGTGCCAGTAGCACCCTTGACAGGGGTTTCAATCAGCCCCAGCATTTT,TRBJ1-5,TRBV19,TRBD1,-
CASTTGILYNEQFF,TGTGCCAGTACGACAGGGATCCTCTACAATGAGCAGTTCTTC,TRBJ2-1,TRBV5-4,TRBD1,-
CASTGTKPSWPQHF,TGTGCCAGTACAGGGACTAAACCTTCGTGGCCCCAGCATTTT,TRBJ1-5,TRBV28,-,-
CASSLGGGLNYGYTF,TGTGCCAGCAGCTTAGGCGGAGGTCTTAACTATGGCTACACCTTC,TRBJ1-2,TRBV11-1,-,-
CASSSGRGLNEQFF,TGTGCCAGTTCCAGCGGGAGGGGACTTAATGAGCAGTTCTTC,TRBJ2-1,TRBV6-5,TRBD2,-
CASTGVRGLYGNTIYF,TGTGCCAGTACCGGAGTCCGGGGGTTGTATGGAAACACCATATATTTT,TRBJ1-3,TRBV19,-,-
CASSGTGPQAYEQYF,TGTGCCAGCAGCGGCACAGGACCTCAAGCCTACGAGCAGTACTTC,TRBJ2-7,TRBV7-2,-,-
CASSTTSGRSYNEQFF,TGTGCCAGTAGTACTACAAGCGGGAGGAGCTACAATGAGCAGTTCTTC,TRBJ2-1,TRBV19,TRBD2,few
CASSQDLSLNQPQHF,TGTGCCAGCAGCCAAGATTTGTCACTTAATCAGCCCCAGCATTTT,TRBJ1-5,TRBV3-1/TRBV3-2,-,-
CASRSRGSVQYF,TGTGCCAGCAGGTCCCGGGGTTCCGTGCAGTACTTC,TRBJ2-7,TRBV27,-,once
CASSSPGGLAQSSYNEQFF,TGTGCCAGCAGCTCCCCAGGAGGGCTAGCACAGAGCTCCTACAATGAGCAGTTCTTC,TRBJ2-1,TRBV7-2,-,-
CASSSPTGTDTQYF,TGTGCCAGCAGCTCGCCGACAGGCACAGATACGCAGTATTTT,TRBJ2-3,TRBV7-9,-,-
CASSSGGATNTEAFF,TGTGCCAGTAGTTCAGGGGGAGCCACGAACACTGAAGCTTTCTTT,TRBJ1-1,TRBV19,TRBD1,-
CAIRLGPGQGRRTWSTEAFF,TGTGCCATCCGCCTAGGGCCGGGACAGGGAAGAAGGACCTGGAGCACTGAAGCTTTCTTT,TRBJ1-1,TRBV10-3,TRBD1,-
CASSRQGLAGVLETQYF,TGTGCCAGCAGCCGCCAGGGACTAGCGGGAGTACTTGAGACCCAGTACTTC,TRBJ2-5,TRBV3-1/TRBV3-2,TRBD2,-
CASSVDTLNTEAFF,TGTGCCAGCAGCGTGGACACATTGAACACTGAAGCTTTCTTT,TRBJ1-1,TRBV9,-,-
CASSLVTTGYGRGYTF,TGTGCCAGCAGCTTAGTGACCACAGGTTATGGAAGGGGCTACACCTTC,TRBJ1-2,TRBV7-9,-,-
CASSLTGAARVQYF,TGTGCCAGCAGTTTAACTGGGGCGGCACGCGTCCAGTACTTC,TRBJ2-5,TRBV28,-,-
CASSPDPTANTEAFF,TGCGCCAGCAGCCCGGACCCGACAGCCAATACTGAAGCTTTCTTT,TRBJ1-1,TRBV5-1,-,-